These 12 T cell receptor beta chains share one sample of origin, sequenced in a study of blood T cells in healthy people across ages. With a J-beta primer mix and a sample-barcoded 5' primer, a second PCR ran 7 to 11 cycles. One entry per CDR3 protein results from TCRdb running MiXCR on the 5' RACE reads. The repertoire holds about 640,000 distinct CDR3 sequences, roughly 31% seen once, with around 14% in the top ten. The sequencing input was blood. The receptor source for this set is a woman of 80 years or more in good health.

There are many counts of this clonotype. The genes are TRBV20-1 and TRBJ2-3; TRBD1 matches at 8 bases. This CDR3 has 15 amino acids. The germline gives CDR1 DFQATT, CDR2 SNEGSKA (reference sequence). With V trimmed by 0 bases and J by 5 bases, 7 bases remained unmatched. For the CDR3, the DNA is TGCAGTGCTAGAGATTTTGGACAGGGAGTAGATACGCAGTATTTT. Residues: CSARDFGQGVDTQYF.

The chain employs TRBV30 and TRBJ1-2; the D gene is possibly TRBD1 (5 bases). The CDR3 runs to 14 residues. Germline-derived CDR1 and CDR2 are GTSNPN and SVGIG (reference sequence). Between the trimmed V and J ends, which lost 2 bases and 0 bases, there was a span of 10 bases. The DNA of the CDR3 is TGTGCCTGGAGTCGGGGGGGAGCTAACTATGGCTACACCTTC. Translated, it gives CAWSRGGANYGYTF. Full variable domain (missing parts from reference TRBV30 and TRBJ1-2): SQTIHQWPATLVQPVGSPLSLECTVEGTSNPNLYWYRQAAGRGLQLLFYSVGIGQISSEVPQNLSASRPQDRQFILSSKKLLLSDSGFYLCAWSRGGANYGYTFGSGTRLTVV.

This clonotype was seen repeatedly, ten times or more. The V and J genes are TRBV20-1 and TRBJ2-7; D is possibly TRBD1 (8 bases). V was pared by 6 bases and J by 2 bases, with 20 bases between. Germline lookup yields CDR1 DFQATT and CDR2 SNEGSKA (reference sequence). The CDR3 sequence is 15 residues long. CDR3 sequence reads: CSAKQGERDPYEQYF. CDR3 nucleotide sequence: TGCAGTGCCAAACAGGGGGAGCGGGACCCCTACGAGCAGTACTTC.

The V call is TRBV20-1, the J call TRBJ2-1; D is uncertain. The CDR3 has 13 amino acids. Germline V gene sequence: CDR1 DFQATT, CDR2 SNEGSKA (reference sequence). The germline V and J ends were trimmed by 3 bases and 6 bases, with 12 bases remaining between them. The CDR3 bases are TGCAGTGCTAGGGTAGTGGGCGGCAATGAGCAGTTCTTC. This encodes CSARVVGGNEQFF.

The J gene is TRBJ2-2, the V gene TRBV5-1; D is perhaps TRBD1 or TRBD2 (5 bases each). This CDR3 has 16 residues. Trimming took 3 bases from V and 4 from J, leaving 16 bases between them. Germline lookup yields CDR1 SGHRS and CDR2 YFSETQ. CDR3 DNA sequence: TGCGCCAGCAGCTCGGAGACTCGGGGCTCCACCGGGGAGCTGTTTTTT. As protein: CASSSETRGSTGELFF.

This clonotype is a singleton in its sample. The V and J genes are TRBV7-6 and TRBJ2-1; the match to TRBD2 covers 13 bases. Germline trimming cut 3 bases from V and 4 bases from J; bases unmatched to any gene: 3. This CDR3 comprises 16 residues. The V gene's germline CDR1 is SGHVS and CDR2 FNYEAQ. The CDR3 DNA is TGTGCCAGCAGCTTTACTAGCGGGGGGGAGTACAATGAGCAGTTCTTC. Encoded protein: CASSFTSGGEYNEQFF.

The table lists this clonotype with a few counts. A much larger clone differs from this one at a single base, so this may be a read error. The chain couples TRBV9 to TRBJ2-7, with 10 bases lining up with TRBD1. Germline V gives CDR1 SGDLS, CDR2 YYNGEE. The length of the CDR3 is 16 residues. V shed 3 bases and J 7 bases; nucleotides not matched to a gene: 13. CDR3 nucleotide sequence: TGTGCCAGCAGCGCGCCATGGGGGACAGGGGACAATGAGCAGTACTTC. Translation gives CASSAPWGTGDNEQYF.

Turning to this clonotype: Given a much more abundant clone one base away, this may be a read error. The chain has TRBV5-1 and TRBJ2-1; D is uncertain. Trimming pared 4 bases from V and 7 bases from J, leaving 6 bases between. Per germline, CDR1 SGHRS and CDR2 YFSETQ. The CDR3 has 11 amino acids. For the CDR3, the DNA is TGCGCCAGCAGCACTGTAAATGAGCAGTTCTTC. Its protein is CASSTVNEQFF.

The chain couples TRBV5-1 to TRBJ2-6, with a weak D call TRBD1 (5 bases). Germline assignment: CDR1 SGHRS and CDR2 YFSETQ. The CDR3 totals 16 residues. With 5 bases removed from V and 2 bases from J, the gap between germline ends came to 14 bases. The CDR3 DNA sequence: TGCGCCAGCAGTTGGACCCCAGGGCCTGGGGCCAACGTCCTGACTTTC. Translating gives CASSWTPGPGANVLTF. Full variable domain (missing parts from reference TRBV5-1 and TRBJ2-6): KAGVTQTPRYLIKTRGQQVTLSCSPISGHRSVSWYQQTPGQGLQFLFEYFSETQRNKGNFPGRFSGRQFSNSRSEMNVSTLELGDSALYLCASSWTPGPGANVLTFGAGSRLTVL.

Many counts were recorded for this clonotype. This chain connects TRBV9 to TRBJ2-7; the D gene is possibly TRBD1 (6 bases). Trimming shortened V by 0 bases and J by 0 bases, and 10 bases separated the two germline ends. CDR3 length equals 15 residues. From germline, CDR1 is SGDLS and CDR2 YYNGEE. The CDR3 protein is CASSVAWDTSYEQYF. CDR3 in DNA: TGTGCCAGCAGCGTAGCTTGGGACACCTCCTACGAGCAGTACTTC.

There are many counts of this clonotype. This may be a read error: a much more frequent sequence differs by one nucleotide. This chain connects TRBV9 to TRBJ2-2, with TRBD2 matching over 7 bases. Germline CDR1 is SGDLS and CDR2 is YYNGEE. The CDR3 is made up of 17 amino acids. CDR3 bases: TGTGCCAGCAACAGCCCTCTACTAGCGACGAACACCGGGGAGCGGTTTTTT. Residues: CASNSPLLATNTGERFF.

This clonotype was detected only a few times. This chain joins TRBV6-5 and TRBJ2-5; D could derive from TRBD1 or TRBD2 (5 bases each). This CDR3 is 12 amino acids long. The V gene's germline CDR1 is MNHEY and CDR2 SVGAGI. Between the trimmed V and J ends, which lost 6 bases and 4 bases, there was a span of 9 bases. The CDR3 region has the DNA TGTGCCAGCAGATCAGGGAGAGAGACCCAGTACTTC. It encodes CASRSGRETQYF.